Each of the 9 T cell receptor beta chains below was sequenced from the same sample in a study of OX40 agonist ivuxolimab in advanced cancers. Library preparation employed the immunoSEQ multiplex PCR assay. Drawn from immuneACCESS, this table holds only the in-frame rearrangements with V and J called that TCRdb kept. Clones are partly lost; checked studies trace under half to an unresolved V gene and leave the rest unexplained. This sample comprises some 18,000 clones, about three quarters of them detected only once. Clones ranked in the top ten supply about a sixth of the sample. The sample consisted of CD4+ or CD8+ T cells sorted from blood, taken in a trial of the OX40 agonist ivuxolimab. These receptors all stem from an adult with an advanced solid tumor such as melanoma, head and neck, liver or kidney cancer.

This clone qualifies as medium-sized. The J gene is TRBJ1-2, the V gene TRBV28; the D is unclear. This CDR3 region has 13 residues. Germline V CDR1 and CDR2: MDHEN, SYDVKM. V lost 4 bases and J lost 5, with 11 bases in between. The CDR3 DNA reads as TGTGCCAGCAGTTCGGACCCAGTTTATGGCTACACCTTC. Amino acid sequence: CASSSDPVYGYTF.

The chain recombines TRBV4-1 with TRBJ2-7; TRBD2 agrees at 12 bases. The CDR3 consists of 18 residues. Germline V gives CDR1 MGHRA, CDR2 YSYEKL. V was pared by 1 base and J by 4 bases, with 11 bases of the junction left unmatched. The CDR3 loop is CASSQVTSGRDSLYEQYF. In DNA, the CDR3 is TGCGCCAGCAGCCAAGTGACTAGCGGGAGAGACTCCCTTTACGAGCAGTACTTC.

The chain recombines TRBV28 with TRBJ2-5, with 12 bases aligning to TRBD2. The germline V gene encodes CDR1 MDHEN and CDR2 SYDVKM. V was pared by 4 bases and J by 1 base, with 4 bases of the junction left unmatched. This CDR3 has 16 residues. For the CDR3, the DNA is TGTGCCAGCAGTTGGACTAGCGGGACCTTCCAAGAGACCCAGTACTTC. Its translation: CASSWTSGTFQETQYF.

This chain joins TRBV5-6 and TRBJ1-1, with D hard to call. The CDR3 is 14 amino acids. Germline CDR1 SGHDT, CDR2 YYEEEE. V lost 2 bases to trimming and J lost 0 bases, with 8 bases between them. For the CDR3, the DNA is TGTGCCAGCAGCTTCTCCGGATTGAACACTGAAGCTTTCTTT. It is translated as CASSFSGLNTEAFF.

There are a few counts of this clone. V usage is TRBV13 and J usage is TRBJ1-4; no clear D. Germline lookup yields CDR1 PRHDT and CDR2 FYEKMQ (reference sequence). CDR3 length: 14 amino acids. Trimming removed 6 bases at V and 4 bases at J, with 12 bases between. CDR3 sequence: CASSEEDFNEKLFF. The CDR3 DNA sequence: TGTGCCAGCAGTGAGGAGGATTTTAATGAAAAACTGTTTTTT.

The chain joins TRBV30 to TRBJ2-1, with TRBD1 identical over 9 bases. Germline CDR1 is GTSNPN and CDR2 is SVGIG (reference sequence). Trimming cost V 2 bases and J 10 bases; bases outside gene matches: 6. The CDR3 consists of 13 residues. In nucleotides, the CDR3 is TGTGCCTGGAGTTCAACTACAGGGGGCGAGCAGTTCTTC. Residues: CAWSSTTGGEQFF. Drawing the rest from reference TRBV30 and TRBJ2-1, the complete variable domain is SQTIHQWPATLVQPVGSPLSLECTVEGTSNPNLYWYRQAAGRGLQLLFYSVGIGQISSEVPQNLSASRPQDRQFILSSKKLLLSDSGFYLCAWSSTTGGEQFFGPGTRLTVL.

The chain carries TRBV4-1 and TRBJ2-4; 11 bases are shared with TRBD2. Germline-derived CDR1 and CDR2 are MGHRA and YSYEKL. The V gene end was trimmed by 5 bases and the J gene end by 7 bases; junction bases not matched to a gene: 7. This CDR3 region has 15 residues. CDR3 nucleotides: TGCGCCAGCAGCGAGACTAGCGGGACGGGGAACATTCAGTACTTC. This codes for CASSETSGTGNIQYF.

The gene calls are TRBV6-4 and TRBJ1-2; weak D call: TRBD1 (5 bases). Germline V gene lookup returns CDR1 MRHNA and CDR2 SNTAGT. The CDR3 loop spans 14 amino acids. V lost 3 bases and J lost 6, with 14 bases in between. This CDR3 is CASSETVASDGYTF. CDR3 sequence (DNA): TGTGCCAGCAGTGAGACAGTAGCCTCCGATGGCTACACCTTC.

This clone was observed a handful of times. This chain links TRBV19 with TRBJ2-5; 7 nucleotides match TRBD1. The CDR3 totals 15 residues. V lost 5 bases to trimming and J lost 4 bases; unmatched junction nucleotides: 10. CDR1 and CDR2 (germline): LNHDA, SQIVND (reference sequence). The CDR3 DNA reads TGTGCCAGTAGTCCCCAACGGACAGGCGGAGAGACCCAGTACTTC. Residues: CASSPQRTGGETQYF. Complete variable domain (other parts from reference TRBV19 and TRBJ2-5): DGGITQSPKYLFRKEGQNVTLSCEQNLNHDAMYWYRQDPGQGLRLIYYSQIVNDFQKGDIAEGYSVSREKKESFPLTVTSAQKNPTAFYLCASSPQRTGGETQYFGPGTRLLVL.